The next 10 T cell receptor beta chains were all read from a single sample in a study of T cell responses to AZD1222 COVID-19 vaccine. Assay used: immunoSEQ multiplex PCR; TCRdb lists only in-frame clones, some missing. Found here are roughly 200,000 clones, roughly 91% of them singletons; the top ten hold roughly 1%. Specimen: peripheral blood, collected on day 0 of MenACWY control vaccination. The receptors were gathered from an adult in good health.

CDR3 sequence (DNA): TGTGCCAGCAGCACCGGGACACTCAATCAGCCCCAGCATTTT. Translating gives CASSTGTLNQPQHF. The rearrangement links TRBV7-9 to TRBJ1-5; tentative D call: TRBD1 (6 bases). Per the germline V gene, CDR1 is SEHNR and CDR2 is FQNEAQ (reference sequence). V gave up 5 bases and J gave up 3 bases, with 11 bases separating them. The CDR3 extends over 14 amino acids.

The rearrangement joins TRBV29-1 to TRBJ1-1; TRBD1 matches at 7 bases. In germline, CDR1 is SQVTM, CDR2 ANQGSEA. The trim removed 3 bases at V and 1 base at J, leaving 2 bases unmatched. The CDR3 has 13 residues. The CDR3 nucleotides read TGCAGCGTTGAGACAGGGTGGAACACTGAAGCTTTCTTT. This codes for CSVETGWNTEAFF.

V gene TRBV30 combines with J gene TRBJ1-6; no clear D gene. The length of the CDR3 is 12 residues. CDR1 and CDR2 (germline): GTSNPN, SVGIG (reference sequence). The V end lost 0 bases, the J end lost 10 bases, and 7 bases lay between the germline ends. The CDR3 sequence is CAWSVVGSPLHF. The CDR3 coding sequence is TGTGCCTGGAGTGTAGTGGGGTCACCCCTCCACTTT.

The chain couples TRBV12-3 or TRBV12-4 to TRBJ1-1; TRBD1 agrees at 7 bases. This CDR3 has 13 residues. The ends lost 6 bases at V and 5 bases at J; junction bases unmatched: 6. CDR3 loop: CASSFTGETEAFF. CDR3 nucleotides: TGTGCCAGCAGCTTTACAGGGGAGACTGAAGCTTTCTTT.

V and J are TRBV5-1 and TRBJ1-2; D unresolved. V shed 0 bases and J shed 3 bases, with 6 bases lying between them. The length of the CDR3 is 13 residues. From germline, CDR1 is SGHRS and CDR2 YFSETQ. The CDR3 DNA reads as TGCGCCAGCAGCTTGGACATTTACTATGGCTACACCTTC. Translating it yields CASSLDIYYGYTF.

J is TRBJ2-1 and V is TRBV9, with TRBD1 as a possible D gene (5 bases). Germline V CDR1 and CDR2: SGDLS, YYNGEE. V was pared by 4 bases and J by 5 bases, with 22 bases between. The CDR3 runs to 17 residues. For the CDR3, the DNA is TGTGCCAGCAGCCTCACGAACAAAAGGGGTATTCACAATGAGCAGTTCTTC. This encodes CASSLTNKRGIHNEQFF.

The chain is built from TRBV7-6 and TRBJ2-1, with 8 nucleotides matching TRBD1. V dropped 4 bases and J dropped 7; count of bases not matched to a gene: 9. Germline V gene data show CDR1 as SGHVS and CDR2 as FNYEAQ. This CDR3 has 15 residues. The CDR3 nucleotides read TGTGCCAGCAGCTCGGGACAGGCGAGAGTGAATGAGCAGTTCTTC. It yields the protein CASSSGQARVNEQFF.

This clone was found once. This chain's CDR3 is CASSRDSSSGGWSEQFF. The CDR3 DNA reads TGCGCCAGCAGCAGGGATTCTAGTAGCGGGGGGTGGAGTGAGCAGTTCTTC. The rearrangement uses TRBV5-1 and TRBJ2-1, with TRBD2 matching 10 bases. The junction had 16 bases not matched to a gene; V was cut back by 4 bases and J by 9 bases. CDR3 length equals 17 residues. In germline, CDR1 is SGHRS, CDR2 YFSETQ.

The J gene is TRBJ1-5, the V gene TRBV10-3, with D perhaps matching TRBD1 (6 bases). From germline, CDR1 is ENHRY and CDR2 SYGVKD. CDR3 size: 14 residues. V shed 3 bases and J shed 6 bases, with 12 bases lying between them. The CDR3 coding sequence is TGTGCCATCAGTGACTCCGACAGGACTCAGCCCCAGCATTTT. Translated: CAISDSDRTQPQHF.

V gene TRBV4-2 combines with J gene TRBJ2-5, with 11 bases lining up with TRBD2. The CDR3 extends over 13 amino acids. The ends lost 9 bases at V and 5 bases at J; junction bases unmatched: 5. CDR1 is LGHNA, CDR2 YNFKEQ, per germline. The CDR3 loop is CASSGGAGETQYF. The DNA for the CDR3 is TGTGCCAGTAGCGGGGGGGCCGGGGAGACCCAGTACTTC.